Listed below are T cell receptor beta chains from one sample, sequenced in a study of tumor and adjacent non-tumor tissue in lung cancer. TCRdb independently ran MiXCR on the multiplex PCR reads; one entry per CDR3 protein. The data show around 39,000 distinct CDR3 sequences, with roughly 60% seen just once and 45% to 55% held by the top ten. The source material was distant non-tumor lung tissue. Every receptor here comes from a man aged 50-60 years with non-small cell lung cancer. The CDR3 runs from the conserved cysteine through the conserved F or W. A D gene is named only where the DNA matches it firmly. A row's size may be missing; if present it is once, few, many or a size class.

CDR3nt | CDR3aa | abundance | j_gene | d_gene | v_gene
TGTGCCAGCAGCCGTCCGGGAAATTCCTACGAGCAGTACTTC | CASSRPGNSYEQYF | NA | TRBJ2-7 | NA | TRBV28
TGCGCCAGCAGCTTGGCCGACAGGACTGATACTCAGTATTTT | CASSLADRTDTQYF | NA | TRBJ2-3 | NA | TRBV5-1
TGTGTCAACAGTCCCGTTCGGTGTCAAGGGCCCCAGCATTTT | CVNSPVRCQGPQHF | NA | TRBJ1-5 | NA | TRBV6-5
TGTACCCGCAGCTTAAAACGGAACACTGAAGCTTTCTTT | CTRSLKRNTEAFF | NA | TRBJ1-1 | NA | TRBV11-2
TGTGCCAGCAGTTACTCGGTAGGTTTGGCAAGCTCCTACAATGAGCAGTTCTTC | CASSYSVGLASSYNEQFF | many | TRBJ2-1 | NA | TRBV6-2/TRBV6-3
TGTGCCAACAGCAAAGTCAGGGAGCAGGCCGGGGTGCTGTTTTTT | CANSKVREQAGVLFF | NA | TRBJ2-2 | NA | TRBV6-5
TGCAGCGCATCAAAGGACAGTGGCGAAAAACTGTTTTTT | CSASKDSGEKLFF | many | TRBJ1-4 | NA | TRBV29-1
TGCGCCAGCAGCTTGGGAGCGACTAGCGGAGGGGTCTCCTACAATGAGCAGTTCTTC | CASSLGATSGGVSYNEQFF | few | TRBJ2-1 | TRBD2 | TRBV5-1
TGTGCCAGCCTCCGGGACAGGGGGAACAATGAGCAGTTCTTC | CASLRDRGNNEQFF | many | TRBJ2-1 | TRBD1 | TRBV6-1
TGCAGTGCTAGCGGCTACCCGAACACCGGGGAGCTGTTTTTT | CSASGYPNTGELFF | few | TRBJ2-2 | NA | TRBV20-1
TGTGCAAGGAGTTTATTTGGTCAGGGTCGAGGGGAGACCCAGTACTTC | CARSLFGQGRGETQYF | NA | TRBJ2-5 | NA | TRBV28
TGTGCCAGCAGCTCAGGGGAAAGGGCCCAGCCCCAGCATTTT | CASSSGERAQPQHF | few | TRBJ1-5 | NA | TRBV11-3
TGTGCCAGCAGTTCTCGGCGCGAGCAGTACTTC | CASSSRREQYF | many | TRBJ2-7 | NA | TRBV5-6
TGTGCCAGCAGTTACACGACACCGGGGGAGCTATTTTTT | CASSYTTPGELFF | NA | TRBJ2-2 | NA | TRBV6-5
TGTGCCAGCAGCTTAGATCGAGAGGGGGGTGAACAGTTCTTC | CASSLDREGGEQFF | NA | TRBJ2-1 | NA | TRBV11-3
TGCGCCAGCAGCTTGTCGGGCAGAGATGGGTCTGAGCAGTTCTTC | CASSLSGRDGSEQFF | few | TRBJ2-1 | NA | TRBV5-1
TGCGCCAGCAGCTCGCGAGGGACAGGGGGCTTGGGCTACACCTTC | CASSSRGTGGLGYTF | few | TRBJ1-2 | TRBD1 | TRBV5-1
TGCGCCATCAGTGAGTCCCGGACAGGGTCCTACGAGCAGTACTTC | CAISESRTGSYEQYF | few | TRBJ2-7 | TRBD1 | TRBV10-1
TGTGTCAGCAGTGCCACACTAGCGGCCAGCACAGATACGCAGTATTTT | CVSSATLAASTDTQYF | NA | TRBJ2-3 | TRBD2 | TRBV28
TGCGCCATCAGCTTGGGAATGGACCGCGAGCAGTACTTC | CAISLGMDREQYF | NA | TRBJ2-7 | NA | TRBV5-6
TGTGCCTGGAGAAAGACAGGGGTCGGCGGGGAGCTGTTTTTT | CAWRKTGVGGELFF | NA | TRBJ2-2 | TRBD1 | TRBV30
TGTGCCAGCAGCTTCGGGGCCTTAGCGGGAGATGCACACGACCAGTATTTC | CASSFGALAGDAHDQYF | NA | TRBJ2-7 | TRBD2 | TRBV5-4
TGTACCAGCAGTTTTCCTGGACTGGCGGAAGGCGGGGAGCTGTTTTTT | CTSSFPGLAEGGELFF | NA | TRBJ2-2 | NA | TRBV6-6
TGCGCCAGCAGCTTGGCCGGTAGCAGGAGAAGTCAGTACTTC | CASSLAGSRRSQYF | NA | TRBJ2-5 | NA | TRBV5-1
TGTGCCAGCAGCAGCGGGCGGGGGGAGGCAGATACGCAGTATTTT | CASSSGRGEADTQYF | NA | TRBJ2-3 | TRBD2 | TRBV11-2
TGCGCCAGCAGTCATGGACTAGCGGCCTCCTACGAGCAGTACTTC | CASSHGLAASYEQYF | NA | TRBJ2-7 | TRBD2 | TRBV4-1
TGTGCCATCAGTGAGTCGACGGACTTGACAGATACGCAGTATTTT | CAISESTDLTDTQYF | medium-sized | TRBJ2-3 | NA | TRBV10-3
TGTGCCAGCTGTTTCCGGGCAGGACGATCTTCTGCAACTAATGAAAAAATGTTTTTT | CASCFRAGRSSATNEKMFF | NA | TRBJ1-4 | NA | TRBV28
TGTGCCAGCAATGCCGGGGGTGGGAAAGATACGCAGTATTTT | CASNAGGGKDTQYF | few | TRBJ2-3 | NA | TRBV6-1
TGTGCCAACTCACCGGGGGGAGCGCGGGCAGATACGCAGTATTTT | CANSPGGARADTQYF | NA | TRBJ2-3 | TRBD2 | TRBV28
TGTGCCAGCAACCGGGGAACAGGGAAGAACACCGGGGAGCTGTTTTTT | CASNRGTGKNTGELFF | NA | TRBJ2-2 | NA | TRBV5-6
TGTGCCACCAATGAAGACAACACAGATACGCAGTATTTT | CATNEDNTDTQYF | NA | TRBJ2-3 | NA | TRBV24-1
TGTGCCAGTAGCCCAGGGACTAGCGGGAGGATCAATGAGCAGTTCTTC | CASSPGTSGRINEQFF | once | TRBJ2-1 | TRBD2 | TRBV13
TGTGCCAGCAGCGGAGGGGATATGCAGCATTTT | CASSGGDMQHF | NA | TRBJ1-5 | NA | TRBV11-3
TGTGCCAGCAGTTCCCCGTCGACCACTTCTACAACTAATGAAAACCTGTTTTTT | CASSSPSTTSTTNENLFF | few | TRBJ1-4 | NA | TRBV12-3/TRBV12-4
TGTTCCAGCAGCTTAGGCGGGGCTGGGGCGGATACGCAGTATTTT | CSSSLGGAGADTQYF | NA | TRBJ2-3 | NA | TRBV11-3
TGTGCCAGCAGATTAGCGGAAGGCCCGGACGAGCAGTACTTC | CASRLAEGPDEQYF | NA | TRBJ2-7 | NA | TRBV12-3/TRBV12-4
TGTGCCAGCAGTTTAGAGGGGGCTAGCTATGGCTACACCTTC | CASSLEGASYGYTF | many | TRBJ1-2 | TRBD1 | TRBV12-3/TRBV12-4
TGCAGTGCTGTCACACCTAACAGGGTGGTTCCAGAGACCCAGTACTTC | CSAVTPNRVVPETQYF | NA | TRBJ2-5 | NA | TRBV20-1
TGTGCCAGCAGCAAAGAGCACGGGGCCCAGCATTTT | CASSKEHGAQHF | many | TRBJ1-5 | NA | TRBV21-1
TGTGCCAGCAGCTGGGACGGACAGGTGGGAAAACTGTTTTTT | CASSWDGQVGKLFF | few | TRBJ1-4 | TRBD1 | TRBV6-6
TGCAGTACTATCAGGGGCGGCTCTGGGGCCAACGTCCTGACTTTC | CSTIRGGSGANVLTF | NA | TRBJ2-6 | NA | TRBV20-1
TGCAGTGCTGGACCGGGACCTGAAGCTTTCTTT | CSAGPGPEAFF | many | TRBJ1-1 | NA | TRBV20-1
TGTGCCAGCGGCTTGGACGCCGAGGAGACCAAGTACTTC | CASGLDAEETKYF | NA | TRBJ2-5 | NA | TRBV5-4
TGCAGTGCGCCCCGTCAAGAGGCCACTGAAGCTTTCTTT | CSAPRQEATEAFF | many | TRBJ1-1 | NA | TRBV20-1
TGCAGCGTTGAAGGGGGCCCTAACTATGGCTACACCTTC | CSVEGGPNYGYTF | many | TRBJ1-2 | NA | TRBV29-1
TGTGCCAGCACATACGACACCTCTGGGGCCAACGTCCTGACTTTC | CASTYDTSGANVLTF | many | TRBJ2-6 | NA | TRBV6-6
TGCTCCAGCAGCTTGGGAGACAGGGGAGGCTACGAGCAGTACTTC | CSSSLGDRGGYEQYF | NA | TRBJ2-7 | TRBD1 | TRBV5-1
TGTGCCAGCAGCCGCGGACCGATTACCTCTAGCGGGGGGGCCCAAGAGACCCAGTACTTC | CASSRGPITSSGGAQETQYF | many | TRBJ2-5 | TRBD2 | TRBV5-6
TGCACCAGCAGCCACCTTACAACCGGGACTAGCGGTCAAGAGACCCAGTACTTC | CTSSHLTTGTSGQETQYF | NA | TRBJ2-5 | TRBD2 | TRBV4-1
TGTGCCAGCAGTTCAACAGGACAGGCCTATGGCCACACCTTC | CASSSTGQAYGHTF | once | TRBJ1-2 | TRBD1 | TRBV6-6
TGTGCCTTTCATCCAACGGCGAGGTACGGCACTGAAGCTTTCTTT | CAFHPTARYGTEAFF | NA | TRBJ1-1 | NA | TRBV30
TGTGCCAGCAGTTACTCTCTACAGGGGCAAGCTTTCTTT | CASSYSLQGQAFF | many | TRBJ1-1 | TRBD1 | TRBV6-2/TRBV6-3
TGCAGTGCCAAGAGCGGGGAGTACGCGCAGTACTTC | CSAKSGEYAQYF | once | TRBJ2-7 | TRBD2 | TRBV20-1
TGTGCCAGCAGCCGCCGGGACTCCTCCTACAATGAGCAGTTCTTC | CASSRRDSSYNEQFF | large | TRBJ2-1 | NA | TRBV6-2/TRBV6-3
TGTGCCAGCACCCTACAGGGACATGGCTACAACTTC | CASTLQGHGYNF | NA | TRBJ1-2 | NA | TRBV6-5
TGTAGCGTCGAACTTCTAGTGCGAGGGCAGAATGAGCAATTCTTC | CSVELLVRGQNEQFF | NA | TRBJ2-1 | NA | TRBV29-1
TGTGCCAGCAGCATCCTCCTAGCGAACTCCTACGAGCAGTACTTC | CASSILLANSYEQYF | many | TRBJ2-7 | NA | TRBV7-8
TGTGCCAGCTCACCACCGGGTACCGGGGCGGACATTCAGTACTTC | CASSPPGTGADIQYF | NA | TRBJ2-4 | NA | TRBV18